Below, 24 T cell receptor beta chains from the same sample are listed, as sequenced in a study of shared clonotypes between healthy human individuals. This table comes from immunoSEQ multiplex PCR, and its TCRdb copy is limited to in-frame clones, with some not included. The sample records over a million clones, around 82% being singletons. The sequenced sample was memory CD4+ T cells from PBMCs. The sample's subset: CD45RA-negative fraction. All receptors come from a man between 18 and 35 years old in good health. Some clones in this sample may be carry-over from other donors' samples.

V usage is TRBV11-2 and J usage is TRBJ2-7, with 9 bases matching TRBD2. CDR1 is SGHAT, CDR2 FQNNGV, per germline. Germline trimming cut 5 bases from V and 3 bases from J; bases unmatched to any gene: 17. The CDR3 is 18 amino acids. The CDR3 sequence: CASSPVGRGKTSGYEQYF. Written as DNA, the CDR3 is TGTGCCAGCAGCCCAGTAGGCAGGGGAAAGACTAGCGGCTACGAGCAGTACTTC. The full variable domain, its missing parts supplied by reference TRBV11-2 and TRBJ2-7, is EAGVAQSPRYKIIEKRQSVAFWCNPISGHATLYWYQQILGQGPKLLIQFQNNGVVDDSQLPKDRFSAERLKGVDSTLKIQPAKLEDSAVYLCASSPVGRGKTSGYEQYFGPGTRLTVT.

To note about this clone: A read error may produce the germline difference seen at one junction end. The chain carries TRBV6-6 and TRBJ2-5; D might be TRBD2 (6 bases). The CDR3 is 15 amino acids. Germline V gene lookup returns CDR1 MNHNY and CDR2 SVGAGI (reference sequence). The CDR3 is CASSYWDSAPESQYF. DNA for the CDR3: TGTGCCAGCAGTTACTGGGACTCGGCACCAGAGAGCCAGTACTTC.

The chain has TRBV6-5 and TRBJ1-1; unclear D gene. V was cut by 3 bases and J by 5 bases, with 13 bases left in between. The CDR3 is made up of 14 amino acids. Germline assignment: CDR1 MNHEY and CDR2 SVGAGI. Written as DNA, the CDR3 is TGTGCCAGCAGTTATGACGATCTGGGGACTGAAGCTTTCTTT. Amino acid sequence: CASSYDDLGTEAFF.

This clone was found a few times. The chain combines TRBV6-5 with TRBJ1-2; D unresolved. The germline V gene has CDR1 MNHEY and CDR2 SVGAGI. Trimming stripped 6 bases from V and 8 bases from J, with 13 bases between. The CDR3 is 12 amino acids. CDR3 DNA: TGTGCCAGCAGCGACGGGGTTAGGGGCTACACCTTC. Translating it yields CASSDGVRGYTF.

This clone has a handful of counts. The genes are TRBV5-4 and TRBJ2-7, with 14 bases fitting TRBD2. Germline trimming cut 5 bases from V and 7 bases from J; bases unmatched to any gene: 11. The CDR3 covers 16 residues. CDR1 is SGHNT and CDR2 is YYREEE in the germline V gene (reference sequence). The CDR3 DNA follows: TGTGCCAGCAGGGTCGCCGGGACTAGCGGGAGTATAGAGCAGTACTTC. This translates into CASRVAGTSGSIEQYF.

The CDR3 is CASSYTGQAISGANVLTF. The CDR3 DNA is TGTGCCAGCAGCTACACGGGACAGGCGATCTCTGGGGCCAACGTCCTGACTTTC. The V gene is TRBV7-9, the J gene TRBJ2-6; TRBD1 aligns across 8 bases. The CDR3 sequence is 18 residues long. Germline V gene lookup returns CDR1 SEHNR and CDR2 FQNEAQ (reference sequence). Trimming at V came to 4 bases and at J to 0 bases, leaving 8 bases not matched to a gene.

The rearrangement uses TRBV29-1 and TRBJ1-1; perhaps TRBD1 as D (6 bases). This CDR3 contains 17 residues. CDR1 SQVTM and CDR2 ANQGSEA come from the germline V gene. Trimming took 0 bases from V and 4 from J, leaving 21 bases between them. The CDR3 DNA reads as TGCAGCGTTGAAGATCCCAACGGGAGGGGGATGGGCACTGAAGCTTTCTTT. The encoded protein is CSVEDPNGRGMGTEAFF.

The chain carries TRBV7-7 and TRBJ2-5; the D gene is possibly TRBD1 (6 bases). Per the germline V gene, CDR1 is SSHAT and CDR2 is FNYEAQ (reference sequence). The length of the CDR3 is 14 residues. V lost 1 base and J 2 bases, leaving 8 bases between the germline ends. As DNA, the CDR3 is TGTGCCAGCAGCTTAGGGGGGCTTCAAGAGACCCAGTACTTC. Amino acid sequence: CASSLGGLQETQYF.

V usage is TRBV19 and J usage is TRBJ1-1, with D unresolved. Germline V gene sequence: CDR1 LNHDA, CDR2 SQIVND (reference sequence). This CDR3 comprises 15 residues. With 6 bases removed from V and 0 bases from J, the gap between germline ends came to 14 bases. The CDR3 DNA reads TGTGCCAGTAGGGAGACTGGACGGCTGAACACTGAAGCTTTCTTT. Protein product: CASRETGRLNTEAFF.

This clone came up a few times. Additional DNA sequences in this sample encode the identical CDR3. The V and J genes are TRBV19 and TRBJ2-6; D is undetermined. The CDR3 runs to 15 residues. Germline V gene data show CDR1 as LNHDA and CDR2 as SQIVND (reference sequence). Trimming cost V 3 bases and J 0 bases, with 6 bases left between them. CDR3 loop: CASSIGVSGANVLTF. The CDR3 region has the DNA TGTGCCAGTAGTATTGGGGTCTCTGGGGCCAACGTCCTGACTTTC.

This clone was seen only once. The chain combines TRBV11-2 with TRBJ1-1; D remains unclear. Trimming pared 1 base from V and 10 bases from J, leaving 13 bases between. Germline V gene lookup returns CDR1 SGHAT and CDR2 FQNNGV. The CDR3 is 13 amino acids. CDR3 sequence: CASSLGKGARAFF. The CDR3 coding sequence is TGTGCCAGCAGCTTAGGAAAGGGTGCCAGAGCTTTCTTT. Full variable domain (rest looked up from reference TRBV11-2 and TRBJ1-1): EAGVAQSPRYKIIEKRQSVAFWCNPISGHATLYWYQQILGQGPKLLIQFQNNGVVDDSQLPKDRFSAERLKGVDSTLKIQPAKLEDSAVYLCASSLGKGARAFFGQGTRLTVV.

The chain has TRBV11-2 and TRBJ1-3; D gene uncertain. This CDR3 has 15 amino acids. The V gene's germline CDR1 is SGHAT and CDR2 FQNNGV. V was trimmed by 5 bases and J by 1 base, leaving 12 bases between them. CDR3 bases: TGTGCCAGCAGCGACCCTCGCGGGTCTGGAAACACCATATATTTT. Translated: CASSDPRGSGNTIYF.

This chain links TRBV5-4 with TRBJ1-2, with TRBD1 matching over 7 bases. The CDR3 spans 14 residues. The germline V gene encodes CDR1 SGHNT and CDR2 YYREEE (reference sequence). With 4 bases clipped from V and 5 bases from J, the junction kept 8 bases outside the gene matches. CDR3 DNA sequence: TGTGCCAGCAGCGCGACAGGGTCCTGGTATGGCTACACCTTC. Its translation: CASSATGSWYGYTF.

This clone was detected only once. This chain links TRBV11-2 with TRBJ2-1; 7 bases agree with TRBD2. With 2 bases clipped from V and 9 bases from J, the junction kept 16 bases outside the gene matches. CDR3 length: 17 residues. Germline assignment: CDR1 SGHAT and CDR2 FQNNGV. The DNA of the CDR3 is TGTGCCAGCAGCTTATTTCGCGGGAGTAGCATCTGGGGTGAGCAGTTCTTC. It specifies CASSLFRGSSIWGEQFF.

In regard to this clone: This likely traces to a read error, being one base from a far larger clone. This CDR3 is also generated by other DNA sequences in the sample. The chain links TRBV7-9 to TRBJ2-7; D unclear. Trimming took off 6 bases at V and 1 base at J, with 4 bases between the two ends. CDR3 length: 11 amino acids. The germline V gene has CDR1 SEHNR and CDR2 FQNEAQ (reference sequence). The CDR3 region has the DNA TGTGCCAGCAGTAGGTCCTACGAGCAGTACTTC. It translates to CASSRSYEQYF.

The chain is built from TRBV29-1 and TRBJ2-7; 8 nucleotides agree with TRBD1. After removal of 1 base from V and 7 bases from J, the junction contained 6 bases not matched to a gene. The length of the CDR3 is 13 residues. Germline V gives CDR1 SQVTM, CDR2 ANQGSEA. Written as DNA, the CDR3 is TGCAGCGTTGAAGGCCAGGGGGCTAGTGAGCAGTACTTC. Translation gives CSVEGQGASEQYF.

This clone occurred a few times. The CDR3 DNA reads as TGTGCCAGCAGCTCAAACGGGGGACTAGCTGACATCTCCTACGAGCAGTACTTC. It codes for CASSSNGGLADISYEQYF. The rearrangement uses TRBV7-9 and TRBJ2-7; 9 positions match TRBD2. Germline loops: CDR1 SEHNR, CDR2 FQNEAQ (reference sequence). Trimming took 4 bases from V and 0 from J; bases not matched to a gene: 13. CDR3 length: 18 residues.

The V and J genes are TRBV5-1 and TRBJ2-5, with D possibly matching TRBD2 (6 bases). Germline loops: CDR1 SGHRS, CDR2 YFSETQ. Trimming pared 5 bases from V and 5 bases from J, leaving 13 bases between. This CDR3 spans 13 amino acids. CDR3 sequence: CASSYGGLETQYF. CDR3 in DNA: TGCGCCAGCAGTTACGGAGGGTTGGAGACCCAGTACTTC. Combining the CDR3 with reference TRBV5-1 and TRBJ2-5 gives the whole variable domain KAGVTQTPRYLIKTRGQQVTLSCSPISGHRSVSWYQQTPGQGLQFLFEYFSETQRNKGNFPGRFSGRQFSNSRSEMNVSTLELGDSALYLCASSYGGLETQYFGPGTRLLVL.

A single count supports this clone. V and J are TRBV2 and TRBJ2-7; possible D gene TRBD2, 6 bases. This CDR3 is 15 amino acids long. Trimming cost V 7 bases and J 0 bases, with 16 bases left between them. Germline values: CDR1 SNHLY, CDR2 FYNNEI. CDR3 region: CASTGAGLSSYEQYF. The CDR3, as DNA: TGTGCCAGCACCGGAGCGGGCTTGAGCTCCTACGAGCAGTACTTC.

The V gene is TRBV7-9, the J gene TRBJ2-7; 7 bases fit TRBD1. In germline, CDR1 is SEHNR, CDR2 FQNEAQ (reference sequence). J was trimmed by 7 bases and V by 4 bases; bases with no gene match: 4. The length of the CDR3 is 12 residues. The CDR3 loop reads CASSSGQREQYF. The CDR3 bases are TGTGCCAGCAGCTCGGGACAGCGAGAGCAGTACTTC.

This rearrangement joins TRBV29-1 to TRBJ2-2; the D is unclear. V was trimmed by 8 bases and J by 0 bases, leaving 7 bases between them. Germline values: CDR1 SQVTM, CDR2 ANQGSEA. The CDR3 covers 12 residues. The CDR3 protein is CSSRANTGELFF. As DNA, the CDR3 is TGCAGCTCCCGGGCGAACACCGGGGAGCTGTTTTTT.

On this clone itself: Other DNA variants within this sample encode the same CDR3. The chain is built from TRBV27 and TRBJ1-2, with TRBD1 as a possible D gene (6 bases). Trimming took 1 base from V and 7 from J, leaving 13 bases between them. In germline, CDR1 is MNHEY, CDR2 SMNVEV (reference sequence). The CDR3 has 14 residues. CDR3 in DNA: TGTGCCAGCAGTTTATTAGGGGGAGAGGGTGGCTACACCTTC. The encoded protein is CASSLLGGEGGYTF.

This rearrangement joins TRBV28 to TRBJ2-5, with 8 bases aligning to TRBD1. Unmatched junction bases numbered 8, after V lost 6 bases and J lost 5 bases. The CDR3 has 14 residues. Germline V lookup: CDR1 MDHEN, CDR2 SYDVKM. The CDR3, as DNA: TGTGCCAGCAGCTCCGCCCGACAGGGGGAGACCCAGTACTTC. Its translation is CASSSARQGETQYF.

This sequence joins TRBV7-9 and TRBJ1-4; D perhaps matches TRBD1 (5 bases). Trimming pared 1 base from V and 6 bases from J, leaving 24 bases between. The germline CDR1 and CDR2 sequences are SEHNR and FQNEAQ (reference sequence). CDR3 length: 19 amino acids. In nucleotides, the CDR3 is TGTGCCAGCAGCTTAGAGATGACAGCGAGCCTCCACGGGGATGAAAAACTGTTTTTT. Residues: CASSLEMTASLHGDEKLFF.